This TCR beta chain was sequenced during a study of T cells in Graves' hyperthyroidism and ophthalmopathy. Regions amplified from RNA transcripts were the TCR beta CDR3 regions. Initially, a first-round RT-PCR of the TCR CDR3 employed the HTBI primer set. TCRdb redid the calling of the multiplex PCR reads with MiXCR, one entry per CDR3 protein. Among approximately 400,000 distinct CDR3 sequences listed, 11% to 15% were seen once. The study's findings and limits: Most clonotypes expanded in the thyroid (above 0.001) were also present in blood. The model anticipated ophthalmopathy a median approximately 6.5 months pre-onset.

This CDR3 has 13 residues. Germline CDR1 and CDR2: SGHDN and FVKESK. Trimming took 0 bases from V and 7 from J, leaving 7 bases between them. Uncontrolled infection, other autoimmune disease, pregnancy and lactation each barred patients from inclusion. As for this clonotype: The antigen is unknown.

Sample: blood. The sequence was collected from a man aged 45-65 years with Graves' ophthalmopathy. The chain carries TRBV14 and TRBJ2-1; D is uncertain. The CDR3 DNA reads TGTGCCAGCAGCCAAGATCTGGTGAATGAGCAGTTCTTC. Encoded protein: CASSQDLVNEQFF.